This T cell receptor (beta chain) was retrieved from a study of control samples from healthy donors and cancer patients. Germline V gene lookup returns CDR1 ENHRY and CDR2 SYGVKD. The junction had 2 bases not matched to a gene; V was cut back by 3 bases and J by 1 base. The CDR3 is 14 residues long. Profiling relied on immunoSEQ multiplex PCR, and the TCRdb table lists in-frame clones only, not all of them. The top ten hold 2% to 2.5% of the sample, which has 97,000 or so clones, under 95% seen once. This clonotype originated in a young woman in good health. Sample: blood. The chain joins TRBV10-3 to TRBJ2-5; 7 bases align to TRBD1. CDR3 loop: CAISDGTAQETQYF. The CDR3, as DNA: TGTGCCATCAGTGACGGGACAGCCCAAGAGACCCAGTACTTC.